These 18 T cell receptor beta chains were sequenced from one sample in a study of blood T cells in healthy people across ages. The use of a sample-barcoded 5' primer and a J-beta primer mix characterized a second PCR of roughly 6 to 11 cycles. Using its own MiXCR run on the 5' RACE reads, TCRdb lists one record per CDR3 protein. This table has about 580,000 distinct CDR3 sequences, 40% to 55% appearing once. The sample was blood. These receptors were taken from a man at least 80 years old in good health.

Turning to this clonotype: A read error may explain this, as a much larger clone is one base away. The chain recombines TRBV7-3 with TRBJ2-1, with 12 bases fitting TRBD2. J was trimmed by 11 bases and V by 5 bases; bases with no gene match: 10. Germline CDR1 is SGHTA and CDR2 is FQGTGA. The CDR3 totals 15 residues. The DNA for the CDR3 is TGTGCCAGCAGCCTGGGACTAGCGGGTGGGAATAAGCAGTTCTTC. Translation: CASSLGLAGGNKQFF.

This chain joins TRBV7-9 and TRBJ2-6; no clear D gene. Trimming pared 1 base from V and 3 bases from J, leaving 7 bases between. This CDR3 contains 15 residues. The V gene's germline CDR1 is SEHNR and CDR2 FQNEAQ (reference sequence). The CDR3 nucleotides are TGTGCCAGCAGCTTAGTCGAGTTTGGGGCCAACGTCCTGACTTTC. This encodes CASSLVEFGANVLTF.

This clonotype occurred many times. The V gene is TRBV29-1, the J gene TRBJ2-1, with 7 nucleotides matching TRBD2. Trimming removed 0 bases from V and 8 bases from J; junction bases left unmatched: 4. CDR3 length: 13 amino acids. Germline CDR1 SQVTM, CDR2 ANQGSEA. CDR3 amino acids: CSVEDGGRDEQFF. The CDR3 nucleotides are TGCAGCGTTGAAGATGGGGGGAGGGATGAGCAGTTCTTC.

The chain is built from TRBV6-6 and TRBJ1-3, with D hard to call. V was trimmed by 2 bases and J by 0 bases, leaving 8 bases between them. The CDR3 totals 15 residues. The V gene's germline CDR1 is MNHNY and CDR2 SVGAGI (reference sequence). The CDR3 DNA is TGTGCCAGCAGTTACGGGGTTTACTCTGGAAACACCATATATTTT. This encodes CASSYGVYSGNTIYF.

The gene calls are TRBV6-5 and TRBJ2-4, with TRBD2 matching 11 bases. The CDR3 is 16 residues long. Germline values: CDR1 MNHEY, CDR2 SVGAGI. Unmatched junction bases numbered 17, after V lost 6 bases and J lost 13 bases. CDR3 region: CASRPPGTSGFNEQYF. The CDR3 bases are TGTGCCAGCAGACCCCCCGGGACTAGCGGCTTCAATGAGCAGTACTTC.

J is TRBJ2-5 and V is TRBV7-2; no clear D. The germline V gene has CDR1 SGHTA and CDR2 FQGNSA. Trimming left V 2 bases short and J 2 bases short, with 6 bases between. The CDR3 spans 13 residues. In DNA, the CDR3 is TGTGCCAGCAGCTTATACAGACAAGAGACCCAGTACTTC. This sequence encodes CASSLYRQETQYF.

J is TRBJ1-2 and V is TRBV10-2; TRBD1 might be the D (6 bases). Trimming stripped 4 bases from V and 1 base from J, with 13 bases between. The CDR3 has 15 residues. The V gene's germline CDR1 is WSHSY and CDR2 SAAADI. As DNA, the CDR3 is TGCGCCAGCAGTGGATGGGGGGCCAATAACTATGGCTACACCTTC. Translated, it gives CASSGWGANNYGYTF.

The chain links TRBV7-2 to TRBJ2-7; D unclear. Germline CDR1 SGHTA, CDR2 FQGNSA. The CDR3 is 15 residues long. With 0 bases removed from V and 5 bases from J, the gap between germline ends came to 14 bases. The DNA for the CDR3 is TGTGCCAGCAGCTTAGCGCTTAACGTGGTCAACGAGCAGTACTTC. Amino acids: CASSLALNVVNEQYF. The full variable domain, completed using reference TRBV7-2 and TRBJ2-7, is GAGVSQSPSNKVTEKGKDVELRCDPISGHTALYWYRQSLGQGLEFLIYFQGNSAPDKSGLPSDRFSAERTGGSVSTLTIQRTQQEDSAVYLCASSLALNVVNEQYFGPGTRLTVT.

The CDR3, as DNA: TGCGCCAGCAGCTTGGGGCTAGCGGGAGCCGAGCAGTACTTC. Translation gives CASSLGLAGAEQYF. This rearrangement joins TRBV5-1 to TRBJ2-4; 10 nucleotides agree with TRBD2. The J call may be incorrect, as the DNA end agrees better with TRBJ2-7. Germline values: CDR1 SGHRS, CDR2 YFSETQ. The CDR3 contains 14 residues.

This clonotype occurred many times. The chain carries TRBV7-9 and TRBJ1-2; 7 nucleotides align to TRBD1. V lost 5 bases and J lost 5; bases outside the gene matches: 5. The CDR3 length is 13 residues. The germline CDR1 and CDR2 sequences are SEHNR and FQNEAQ (reference sequence). The CDR3 loop reads CASSPWTGYGYTF. The CDR3 DNA sequence: TGTGCCAGCAGCCCGTGGACAGGATATGGCTACACCTTC.

This clonotype was observed a handful of times. Sequence at one end of the junction differs from germline and may be a read error. The V and J genes are TRBV5-1 and TRBJ1-6, with TRBD1 matching over 9 bases. The CDR3 contains 14 residues. Per the germline V gene, CDR1 is SGHRS and CDR2 is YFSETQ. CDR3 bases: TGCGCCAGCACCTTGGGACAGGGAAATTCACCCCTCCACTTT. Translation gives CASTLGQGNSPLHF.

Worth noting for this clonotype: A read error may account for a junction end that differs from germline. The chain links TRBV3-1 to TRBJ1-5; 7 bases fit TRBD1. The CDR3 is 14 residues long. Germline-derived CDR1 and CDR2 are LGHDT and YNNKEL (reference sequence). DNA of the CDR3: TGCGCCAGCAGCCGCGGACAGGGCAATCAGCCCCAGCATTTT. Residues: CASSRGQGNQPQHF.

The chain carries TRBV15 and TRBJ2-3, with TRBD2 matching 7 bases. V was clipped by 1 base and J by 1 base; unmatched bases: 2. The V gene's germline CDR1 is LNHNV and CDR2 YYDKDF (reference sequence). There are 15 residues in the CDR3. Here the CDR3 DNA reads TGTGCCACCAGCAGAGCAAGCGGGGGCACAGATACGCAGTATTTT. It translates to CATSRASGGTDTQYF. The entire variable domain, with the rest obtained from reference TRBV15 and TRBJ2-3, is as follows: DAMVIQNPRYQVTQFGKPVTLSCSQTLNHNVMYWYQQKSSQAPKLLFHYYDKDFNNEADTPDNFQSRRPNTSFCFLDIRSPGLGDTAMYLCATSRASGGTDTQYFGPGTRLTVL.

This chain connects TRBV9 to TRBJ2-1, with TRBD2 identical over 11 bases. J gave up 7 bases and V 1 base, and 7 bases lay outside the gene matches. From germline, CDR1 is SGDLS and CDR2 YYNGEE. The CDR3 contains 16 residues. The CDR3 protein is CASSVLAGGGSNEQFF. DNA of the CDR3: TGTGCCAGCAGCGTACTAGCGGGAGGCGGGTCAAATGAGCAGTTCTTC.

This clonotype was seen a handful of times. The chain joins TRBV29-1 to TRBJ2-5; 7 nucleotides agree with TRBD1. Per germline, CDR1 SQVTM and CDR2 ANQGSEA. The CDR3 runs 13 residues. Trimming cost V 4 bases and J 1 base; bases outside gene matches: 3. The CDR3 is CSVARDSQETQYF. The DNA of the CDR3 is TGCAGCGTTGCCCGGGACAGCCAAGAGACCCAGTACTTC.

The J gene is TRBJ1-5, the V gene TRBV20-1; 7 positions match TRBD1. The V segment lost 5 bases and the J segment 0 bases; nucleotides outside the gene matches: 10. Germline CDR1 is DFQATT and CDR2 is SNEGSKA (reference sequence). This CDR3 comprises 16 residues. The CDR3 sequence is CSARQGGGASNQPQHF. The CDR3 DNA sequence: TGCAGTGCTCGGCAGGGGGGGGGTGCTAGCAATCAGCCCCAGCATTTT.

This clonotype has only a few counts. The J gene is TRBJ2-5, the V gene TRBV20-1; 11 positions agree with TRBD2. CDR3 length: 15 residues. CDR1 is DFQATT and CDR2 is SNEGSKA in the germline V gene (reference sequence). Germline trimming cut 5 bases from V and 3 bases from J; bases unmatched to any gene: 8. CDR3 nucleotides: TGCAGTGCTTTCCTCCCGGGACTAGCGGAAGAGACCCAGTACTTC. Its translation: CSAFLPGLAEETQYF.

V is TRBV18 and J is TRBJ2-1; 8 positions agree with TRBD2. Germline V gene sequence: CDR1 KGHSH, CDR2 LQKENI. V dropped 6 bases and J dropped 5; count of bases not matched to a gene: 15. This CDR3 spans 17 amino acids. CDR3 sequence: CASSVRGGAGAHNEQFF. For the CDR3, the DNA is TGTGCCAGCTCGGTCCGAGGGGGAGCGGGAGCACACAATGAGCAGTTCTTC.